Following are 13 T cell receptor beta chains from one sample sequenced in a study of cytomegalovirus exposure and HLA in healthy donors. This table comes from immunoSEQ multiplex PCR, and its TCRdb copy is limited to in-frame clones, with some not included. The data contain approximately 150,000 clones, over 80% of them singletons. The sequenced sample was PBMCs. These receptors all come from a man younger than 30 in good health and CMV-seropositive.

V usage is TRBV6-6 and J usage is TRBJ1-2; TRBD1 matches at 11 bases. CDR3 length: 16 amino acids. V dropped 5 bases and J dropped 7; count of bases not matched to a gene: 12. Germline assignment: CDR1 MNHNY and CDR2 SVGAGI (reference sequence). The CDR3 here is CASSPGQGDRGPGYTF. The CDR3 bases are TGTGCCAGCAGTCCGGGACAGGGGGATCGTGGGCCTGGCTACACCTTC.

This clone has only one observation. The V and J genes are TRBV6-9 and TRBJ1-2; D is undetermined. V shed 8 bases and J shed 3 bases, with 10 bases lying between them. The germline V gene has CDR1 MNHGY and CDR2 SVAAGI. The CDR3 is 12 amino acids. CDR3 DNA sequence: TGTGCCAGCTTTTTAGAGCACTATGGCTACACCTTC. Protein product: CASFLEHYGYTF.

In this sample, this clone turned up once. The rearrangement uses TRBV28 and TRBJ2-7, with D unresolved. The CDR3 sequence is 12 residues long. V lost 10 bases and J 7 bases, leaving 17 bases between the germline ends. Germline lookup yields CDR1 MDHEN and CDR2 SYDVKM. For the CDR3, the DNA is TGTGCCACCACCTCTACCCTTCGGGAGCAGTACTTC. This codes for CATTSTLREQYF.

The chain carries TRBV7-2 and TRBJ2-7; 12 positions match TRBD1. This CDR3 is 14 amino acids long. V was pared by 7 bases and J by 5 bases, with 6 bases of the junction left unmatched. Germline V lookup: CDR1 SGHTA, CDR2 FQGNSA. The CDR3 DNA reads as TGTGCCAGCAACTGGGACAGGGGGCAAGACGAGCAGTACTTC. Amino acids: CASNWDRGQDEQYF.

This clone was seen more than once but under ten times. The rearrangement uses TRBV9 and TRBJ2-7; the D gene is possibly TRBD1 (5 bases). This CDR3 is 15 amino acids long. The germline V gene has CDR1 SGDLS and CDR2 YYNGEE. V gave up 3 bases and J gave up 6 bases, with 19 bases separating them. CDR3 amino acids: CASSGGPGKGGEQYF. In DNA, the CDR3 is TGTGCCAGCAGCGGCGGCCCAGGGAAAGGCGGCGAGCAGTACTTC.

The rearrangement uses TRBV19 and TRBJ1-1, with 7 bases aligning to TRBD1. In germline, CDR1 is LNHDA, CDR2 SQIVND (reference sequence). This CDR3 spans 16 amino acids. V was clipped by 7 bases and J by 1 base; unmatched bases: 12. The CDR3 sequence: CASKGDSLPSNTEAFF. For the CDR3, the DNA is TGTGCCAGTAAAGGGGACAGCCTTCCTTCGAACACTGAAGCTTTCTTT. Drawing the rest from reference TRBV19 and TRBJ1-1, the complete variable domain is DGGITQSPKYLFRKEGQNVTLSCEQNLNHDAMYWYRQDPGQGLRLIYYSQIVNDFQKGDIAEGYSVSREKKESFPLTVTSAQKNPTAFYLCASKGDSLPSNTEAFFGQGTRLTVV.

The chain combines TRBV6-6 with TRBJ1-4; D unclear. Germline assignment: CDR1 MNHNY and CDR2 SVGAGI (reference sequence). The CDR3 loop spans 14 amino acids. V was shortened by 5 bases and J by 7 bases, with 14 bases between the two germline ends. The CDR3, as DNA: TGTGCCAGCAGTATGGACTCGCGGGGTGAAAAACTGTTTTTT. Its protein product is CASSMDSRGEKLFF.

This clone appeared a single time. The CDR3 DNA is TGTGCCAGCACCGAAGGGACAGGGGGCATCTACGAGCAGTACTTC. Its protein product is CASTEGTGGIYEQYF. The gene calls are TRBV11-1 and TRBJ2-7, with 12 bases fitting TRBD1. Germline V gene lookup returns CDR1 SGHAT and CDR2 FQDESV (reference sequence). The CDR3 has 15 amino acids. V lost 7 bases, J lost 3 bases, and 7 bases stayed unmatched.

The chain links TRBV7-8 to TRBJ1-1; maybe TRBD1 (6 bases). The CDR3 has 14 amino acids. Between the trimmed V and J ends, which lost 5 bases and 1 base, there was a span of 11 bases. CDR1 and CDR2 from the germline V gene are SGHVS and FQNEAQ. The CDR3 sequence is CASSALTGNTEAFF. The CDR3 coding sequence is TGTGCCAGCAGCGCCCTGACAGGGAACACTGAAGCTTTCTTT.

CDR3 sequence reads: CASSDQGGNEQFF. CDR3 bases: TGTGCCAGCAGTGATCAGGGAGGCAATGAGCAGTTCTTC. This rearrangement joins TRBV2 to TRBJ2-1, with D possibly TRBD2 on 6 matching bases. Germline V gene data show CDR1 as SNHLY and CDR2 as FYNNEI. Between the trimmed V and J ends, which lost 3 bases and 6 bases, there was a span of 9 bases. This CDR3 contains 13 residues.

The gene calls are TRBV9 and TRBJ2-3; 7 bases match TRBD2. CDR3 size: 16 residues. V was clipped by 4 bases and J by 0 bases; unmatched bases: 8. CDR1 and CDR2 from the germline V gene are SGDLS and YYNGEE. The CDR3 spells CASSFQRGASTDTQYF. The DNA of the CDR3 is TGTGCCAGCAGCTTCCAGCGGGGAGCTAGCACAGATACGCAGTATTTT. Using reference TRBV9 and TRBJ2-3 for the parts outside the CDR3, the full variable domain is DSGVTQTPKHLITATGQRVTLRCSPRSGDLSVYWYQQSLDQGLQFLIQYYNGEERAKGNILERFSAQQFPDLHSELNLSSLELGDSALYFCASSFQRGASTDTQYFGPGTRLTVL.

The chain is built from TRBV6-5 and TRBJ2-7; no definite D call. The CDR3 loop spans 12 amino acids. The germline V and J ends were trimmed by 6 bases and 4 bases, with 10 bases remaining between them. CDR1 is MNHEY, CDR2 SVGAGI, per germline. The CDR3, as DNA: TGTGCCAGCAGGAGGATCGGGTACGAGCAGTACTTC. It encodes CASRRIGYEQYF.

This clone has a handful of counts. V is TRBV6-6 and J is TRBJ1-2; TRBD1 matches at 9 bases. V shed 4 bases and J 4 bases; nucleotides not matched to a gene: 7. Germline CDR1 MNHNY, CDR2 SVGAGI (reference sequence). This CDR3 spans 15 amino acids. CDR3 sequence: CASSSPDRGGYGYTF. CDR3 bases: TGTGCCAGCAGTTCCCCGGACAGGGGAGGCTATGGCTACACCTTC.